This TCR beta chain was identified during a study of blood T cell repertoires in COVID-19. Germline CDR1 reads SGHRS; CDR2 reads YFSETQ. V lost 1 base, J lost 7 bases, and 11 bases lay in between. The CDR3 extends over 14 amino acids. This clone occurred once. Profiling relied on immunoSEQ multiplex PCR, and the TCRdb table lists in-frame clones only, not all of them. The table lists approximately 220,000 clones, 80% to 90% of them singletons. Enrolled through a virtual design, the participants were between about 18 and 100 years of age and came from some 25 US areas. Exposed participants encountered a COVID-19 case during the 2 weeks preceding study entry.

Sequenced input: PBMCs or T cells enriched from blood (not recorded which). This receptor was identified in a woman aged 50 to 65 who had been exposed to COVID-19. The chain couples TRBV5-1 to TRBJ1-4, with D perhaps matching TRBD1 (6 bases). The CDR3 loop reads CASSLQGRSEKLFF. In DNA form, the CDR3 reads TGCGCCAGCAGCTTGCAGGGGCGAAGTGAAAAACTGTTTTTT.